One and the same sample provided the 12 T cell receptor beta chains below, sequenced in a study of regulatory T cells in long-lasting Graves disease. TCRdb re-derived calls from the reads in MiXCR, one entry per CDR3 protein. This sample carries about 630 distinct CDR3 sequences, about three fifths of them seen once, and the ten largest clones take about 42%. With RNA extracted from PBMCs as input, the TCR library was made. This specimen consisted of peripheral blood mononuclear cells (PBMCs), obtained with antithyroid drug treatment, in newly diagnosed or persistent Graves disease (not recorded which). Receptors were obtained from a female donor with Graves disease.

The genes are TRBV28 and TRBJ1-1; 7 positions agree with TRBD1. V dropped 6 bases and J dropped 4; count of bases not matched to a gene: 11. The V gene's germline CDR1 is MDHEN and CDR2 SYDVKM. The CDR3 contains 15 residues. Here the CDR3 reads CASRRVDRVGTEAFF. The DNA for the CDR3 is TGTGCCAGCAGGCGCGTTGACAGGGTTGGCACTGAAGCTTTCTTT.

This clonotype was detected once. J is TRBJ2-5 and V is TRBV25-1; D perhaps matches TRBD1 (6 bases). Per germline, CDR1 MGHDK and CDR2 SYGVNS. This CDR3 region has 13 residues. V dropped 7 bases and J dropped 4 bases, with 13 bases sitting between them. DNA for the CDR3: TGTGCCAGCAAGAACAGGGAAAGAGAGACCCAGTACTTC. This translates into CASKNRERETQYF. Combining the CDR3 with reference TRBV25-1 and TRBJ2-5 gives the whole variable domain EADIYQTPRYLVIGTGKKITLECSQTMGHDKMYWYQQDPGMELHLIHYSYGVNSTEKGDLSSESTVSRIRTEHFPLTLESARPSHTSQYLCASKNRERETQYFGPGTRLLVL.

The DNA for the CDR3 is TGTGCCAGCAGTTCCGCACAGGGGTATGGCTACACCTTC. It is translated as CASSSAQGYGYTF. This chain links TRBV27 with TRBJ1-2, with 7 bases aligning to TRBD1. CDR3 size: 13 residues. The junction had 4 bases not matched to a gene; V was cut back by 4 bases and J by 5 bases. Germline CDR1 is MNHEY and CDR2 is SMNVEV (reference sequence).

The chain joins TRBV7-8 to TRBJ2-2, with no clear D. The CDR3 sequence is 11 residues long. Germline loops: CDR1 SGHVS, CDR2 FQNEAQ. The V end was cut by 5 bases, the J end by 6 bases, with 4 bases between. The CDR3 is CASSPSGELFF. The CDR3 nucleotides are TGTGCCAGCAGCCCCTCCGGGGAGCTGTTTTTT.

The chain employs TRBV7-3 and TRBJ2-7; TRBD2 aligns across 9 bases. The CDR3 has 15 residues. CDR1 is SGHTA and CDR2 is FQGTGA in the germline V gene. V was clipped by 3 bases and J by 2 bases; unmatched bases: 5. CDR3 sequence reads: CASSLYPSGTYEQYF. CDR3 in DNA: TGTGCCAGCAGCTTGTATCCTAGCGGGACCTACGAGCAGTACTTC.

Written as DNA, the CDR3 is TGCAGCGTCCCGCCTCGGGACACCCATGGCTACACCTTC. This codes for CSVPPRDTHGYTF. This rearrangement joins TRBV29-1 to TRBJ1-2, with D tentatively TRBD1 (6 bases). Germline CDR1 reads SQVTM; CDR2 reads ANQGSEA. CDR3 length: 13 residues. Trimming cost V 6 bases and J 6 bases, with 17 bases left between them.

This clonotype appeared a few times. The chain couples TRBV29-1 to TRBJ2-3; TRBD2 matches 11 bases. Trimming cost V 7 bases and J 7 bases; bases outside gene matches: 10. This CDR3 is 14 amino acids long. Germline V lookup: CDR1 SQVTM, CDR2 ANQGSEA. The CDR3 region is CSALSSGGTYTQYF. The DNA of the CDR3 is TGCAGCGCTCTCTCTAGCGGGGGGACCTATACGCAGTATTTT.

The V and J genes are TRBV3-1 and TRBJ2-1, with D possibly matching TRBD2 (6 bases). The CDR3 runs to 12 residues. The germline V gene has CDR1 LGHDT and CDR2 YNNKEL (reference sequence). With 2 bases removed from V and 11 bases from J, the gap between germline ends came to 10 bases. The DNA for the CDR3 is TGTGCCAGCAGCCAATGGAGGACTAAGCAGTTCTTC. Its protein product is CASSQWRTKQFF.

Judged by abundance, this clonotype is hyperexpanded (1% or more). The rearrangement joins TRBV7-2 to TRBJ2-1, with 9 bases matching TRBD1. V lost 3 bases, J lost 6 bases, and 6 bases stayed unmatched. There are 15 residues in the CDR3. Germline-derived CDR1 and CDR2 are SGHTA and FQGNSA. The CDR3 sequence: CASSLDRGLGNEQFF. CDR3 bases: TGTGCCAGCAGCTTGGACAGGGGCCTAGGCAATGAGCAGTTCTTC.

The chain carries TRBV6-2 or TRBV6-3 and TRBJ1-1, with a weak D call TRBD1 (6 bases). CDR3 length: 13 residues. The V end lost 10 bases, the J end lost 5 bases, and 17 bases lay between the germline ends. Germline loops: CDR1 MNHEY, CDR2 SVGEGT. CDR3 region: CAIQHDRQTEAFF. In nucleotides, the CDR3 is TGTGCCATACAACATGACAGGCAAACTGAAGCTTTCTTT.

The chain has TRBV30 and TRBJ1-6, with D tentatively TRBD1 (6 bases). Germline V gene lookup returns CDR1 GTSNPN and CDR2 SVGIG (reference sequence). The CDR3 is 13 amino acids. V lost 0 bases and J lost 9, with 9 bases in between. Here the CDR3 reads CAWSVGGTSPLHF. The DNA of the CDR3 is TGTGCCTGGAGTGTAGGGGGGACTTCACCCCTCCACTTT.

The chain is built from TRBV5-1 and TRBJ2-2; 8 positions agree with TRBD1. The CDR3 is made up of 15 amino acids. The germline V gene encodes CDR1 SGHRS and CDR2 YFSETQ. V trimming: 3 bases; J trimming: 4 bases; junction bases outside the gene matches: 5. CDR3 in DNA: TGCGCCAGCAGCTGGGACAGGTCGGGCACCGGGGAGCTGTTTTTT. Protein: CASSWDRSGTGELFF. Using reference TRBV5-1 and TRBJ2-2 for the parts outside the CDR3, the full variable domain is KAGVTQTPRYLIKTRGQQVTLSCSPISGHRSVSWYQQTPGQGLQFLFEYFSETQRNKGNFPGRFSGRQFSNSRSEMNVSTLELGDSALYLCASSWDRSGTGELFFGEGSRLTVL.